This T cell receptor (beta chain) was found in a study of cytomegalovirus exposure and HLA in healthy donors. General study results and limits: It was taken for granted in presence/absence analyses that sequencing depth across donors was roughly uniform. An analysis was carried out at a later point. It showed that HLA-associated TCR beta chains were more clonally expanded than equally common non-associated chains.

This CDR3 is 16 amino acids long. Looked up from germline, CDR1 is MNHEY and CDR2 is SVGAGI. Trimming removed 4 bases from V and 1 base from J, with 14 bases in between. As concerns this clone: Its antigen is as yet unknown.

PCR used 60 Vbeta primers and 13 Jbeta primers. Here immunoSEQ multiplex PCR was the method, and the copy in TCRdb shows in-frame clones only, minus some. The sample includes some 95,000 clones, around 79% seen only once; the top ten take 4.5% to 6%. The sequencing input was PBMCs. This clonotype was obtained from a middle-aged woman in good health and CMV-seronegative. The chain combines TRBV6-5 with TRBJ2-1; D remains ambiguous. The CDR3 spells CASSSNTLRSYNEQFF. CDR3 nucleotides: TGTGCCAGCAGTTCAAACACGCTGCGGTCCTACAATGAGCAGTTCTTC.